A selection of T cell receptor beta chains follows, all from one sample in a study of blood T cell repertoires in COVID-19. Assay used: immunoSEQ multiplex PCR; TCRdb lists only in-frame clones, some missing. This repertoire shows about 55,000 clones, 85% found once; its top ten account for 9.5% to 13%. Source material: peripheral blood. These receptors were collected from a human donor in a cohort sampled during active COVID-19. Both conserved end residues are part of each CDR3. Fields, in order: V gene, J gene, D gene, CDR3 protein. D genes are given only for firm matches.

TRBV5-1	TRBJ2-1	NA	CASSLFSGGNEQFF
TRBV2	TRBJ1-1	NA	CASSGDLNTEAFF
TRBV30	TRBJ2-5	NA	CAWSVGISGRETQYF
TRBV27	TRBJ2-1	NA	CASSRWDTSSYNEQFF
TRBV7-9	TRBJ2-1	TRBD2	CASSLGPRGGRANEQFF
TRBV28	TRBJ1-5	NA	CASSLIGVYYQPQHF
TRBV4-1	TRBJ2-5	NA	CASSQELGSRGEETQYF
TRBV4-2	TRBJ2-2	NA	CASSQGGGELFF
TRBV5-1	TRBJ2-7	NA	CASSLAMGRPYEQYF
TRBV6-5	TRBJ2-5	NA	CASSYLRQETQYF